This T cell receptor (beta chain) was documented in a study of shared clonotypes between healthy human individuals. Sequencing used immunoSEQ multiplex PCR; TCRdb keeps in-frame clones, though not all of them. The sample shows roughly 1.4 million clones, roughly 98.5% of them seen only once. J was trimmed by 11 bases and V by 9 bases; bases with no gene match: 14. The CDR3 is 12 amino acids. The germline V gene encodes CDR1 SGHNT and CDR2 YYREEE (reference sequence). The sequence derives from a man in his thirties or forties in good health. The chain links TRBV5-4 to TRBJ2-7; 7 bases are shared with TRBD2. The source material was naive CD4+ T cells sorted from blood. As for subset: CD45RA+ positively selected. The CDR3 reads CAIRRPSGPEYF. The DNA for the CDR3 is TGTGCCATCCGACGGCCTAGCGGACCGGAGTACTTC.